Below, one T cell receptor (beta chain) is given with its context. The source of the sample is a study of blood T cell repertoires in COVID-19. This table comes from immunoSEQ multiplex PCR, and its TCRdb copy is limited to in-frame clones, with some not included. The sample gives 200,000 to 250,000 clones, around 83% of which show up once; less than 9.5% is in the top ten. Seattle patients were enrolled while actively infected and followed longitudinally. The sequenced material came from peripheral blood. This clonotype was obtained from a woman of 80 years or more with COVID-19, enrolled during active disease.

CDR3 region: CASSLTGLETQYF. CDR3 bases: TGTGCCAGTAGTTTGACAGGGTTAGAGACCCAGTACTTC. The chain recombines TRBV19 with TRBJ2-5, with TRBD1 matching 7 bases. CDR1 LNHDA and CDR2 SQIVND come from the germline V gene (reference sequence). This CDR3 spans 13 amino acids. With 5 bases clipped from V and 4 bases from J, the junction kept 4 bases outside the gene matches.